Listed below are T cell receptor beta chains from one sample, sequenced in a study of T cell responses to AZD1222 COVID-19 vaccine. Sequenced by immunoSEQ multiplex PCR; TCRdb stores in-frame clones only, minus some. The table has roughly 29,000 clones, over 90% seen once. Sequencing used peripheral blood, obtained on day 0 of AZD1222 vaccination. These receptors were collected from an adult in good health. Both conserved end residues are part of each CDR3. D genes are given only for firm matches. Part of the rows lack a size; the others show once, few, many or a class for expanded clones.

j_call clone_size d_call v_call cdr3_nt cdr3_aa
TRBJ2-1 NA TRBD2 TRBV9 TGTGCCAGCAGTCGGGGAGGGGACTACCAGGGCAATGAGCAGTTCTTC CASSRGGDYQGNEQFF
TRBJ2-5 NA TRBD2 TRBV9 TGTGCCAGCAGCGTAGAGGGTAGCGGGGGGTCGACCCAGTACTTC CASSVEGSGGSTQYF
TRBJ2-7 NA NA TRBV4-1 TGCGCCAGCAGCCAAGTGACCTTTACGGATGCCTACGAGCAGTACTTC CASSQVTFTDAYEQYF
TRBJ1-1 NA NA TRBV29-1 TGCAGCGTTGGAGTAGGAGGGGTGGGCACTGAAGCTTTCTTT CSVGVGGVGTEAFF
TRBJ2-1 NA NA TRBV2 TGTGCCAGCATTCCCCGGGAGACTGAGCAGTTCTTC CASIPRETEQFF
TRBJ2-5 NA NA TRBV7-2 TGTGCCAGCAGCCCAGGCACTCCCCAAGAGACCCAGTACTTC CASSPGTPQETQYF
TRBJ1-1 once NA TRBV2 TGTGCCAGCAGTGAAGTAAGGCCTGAAGCTTTCTTT CASSEVRPEAFF
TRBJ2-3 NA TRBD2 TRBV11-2 TGTGCCAGCAGCTTCGTAGCGGGAGGGGCGGCAGATACGCAGTATTTT CASSFVAGGAADTQYF
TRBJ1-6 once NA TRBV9 TGTGCCAGCAGCGTAGGAGGAAGCTCCTATAATTCACCCCTCCACTTT CASSVGGSSYNSPLHF
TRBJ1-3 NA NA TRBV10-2 TGCGCCAGCAGTGAAGGGACAAATGGAAACACCATATATTTT CASSEGTNGNTIYF
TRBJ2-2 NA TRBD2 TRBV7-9 TGTGCCAGCAGATCAGGACTAGCCACGAACACCGGGGAGCTGTTTTTT CASRSGLATNTGELFF
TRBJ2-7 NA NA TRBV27 TGTGCCAGCAGTTTGGACTTCGTAGGGACCTACGAGCAGTACTTC CASSLDFVGTYEQYF
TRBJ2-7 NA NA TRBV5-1 TGCGCCAGCAGCCAAGACGTCTACGAGCAGTACTTC CASSQDVYEQYF
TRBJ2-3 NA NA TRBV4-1 TGCGCCAGCAGCCTTGGGGACCCGGCAGATACGCAGTATTTT CASSLGDPADTQYF
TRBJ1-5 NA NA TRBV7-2 TGTGCCAGCAGCTTCTTAGGGCCATTCGGTCAGCCCCAGCATTTT CASSFLGPFGQPQHF
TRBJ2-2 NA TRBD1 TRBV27 TGTGCCAGCAGTTGGGACAGGGGGCTTGCCGGGGAGCTGTTTTTT CASSWDRGLAGELFF
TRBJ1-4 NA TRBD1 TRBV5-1 TGCGCCAGCAGCTTCGGCCCGGGAGGGGGCGAAAAACTGTTTTTT CASSFGPGGGEKLFF
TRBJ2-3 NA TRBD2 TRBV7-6 TGTGCCAGCAGCCAGACTAGCGCTAGCACAGATACGCAGTATTTT CASSQTSASTDTQYF
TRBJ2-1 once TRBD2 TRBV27 TGTGCCAGCAGTTTATCGATGCGGGGGGAAGCCTACAATGAGCAGTTCTTC CASSLSMRGEAYNEQFF
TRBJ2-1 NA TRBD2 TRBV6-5 TGTGCCAGCAGACTCCTAGCGGGAGGGCCCGATGAGCAGTTCTTC CASRLLAGGPDEQFF
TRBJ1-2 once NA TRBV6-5 TGTGCCAGCAGTTACACGGCAGGGTGGGGGGAAGGCTACACCTTC CASSYTAGWGEGYTF
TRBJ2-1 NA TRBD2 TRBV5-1 TGCGCCAGCAGCCCGGGGGGGGCCTACTCCTACAATGAGCAGTTCTTC CASSPGGAYSYNEQFF
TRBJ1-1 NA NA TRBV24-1 TGTGCCACCAGTGAAGGCCAAGGGACTGAAGCTTTCTTT CATSEGQGTEAFF
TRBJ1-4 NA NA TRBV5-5 TGTGCCAGCAGCCTGGACCCCCTAGAGAAACTGTTTTTT CASSLDPLEKLFF
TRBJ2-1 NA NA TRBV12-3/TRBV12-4 TGTGCCAGCCGAGGGCCGGGTCATGAGCAGTTCTTC CASRGPGHEQFF
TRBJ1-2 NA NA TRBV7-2 TGTGCCAGCAGCGCGCGGGGCTCTTCCTATGGCTACACCTTC CASSARGSSYGYTF
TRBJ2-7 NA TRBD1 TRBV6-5 TGTGCCAGCAGTTATGTAGACAGGGTCTACGAGCAGTACTTC CASSYVDRVYEQYF
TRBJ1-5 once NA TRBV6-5 TGTGCCAGCAGTTTCCAGGAATATAGCAATCAGCCCCAGCATTTT CASSFQEYSNQPQHF
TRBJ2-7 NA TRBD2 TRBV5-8 TGTGCCAGCAGCCACCGGGGGAGGGGCTACGAGCAGTACTTC CASSHRGRGYEQYF
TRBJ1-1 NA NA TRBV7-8 TGTGCCAGCAGCTTAGGCGGAGTGAACACTGAAGCTTTCTTT CASSLGGVNTEAFF
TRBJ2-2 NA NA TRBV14 TGTGCCAGCAGCCAGCGACAAACGGGCACCGGGGAGCTGTTTTTT CASSQRQTGTGELFF
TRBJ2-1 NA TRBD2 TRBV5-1 TGCGCCAGCAGCGGTGGGAGGGGAGTAAGCTCCTACAATGAGCAGTTCTTC CASSGGRGVSSYNEQFF
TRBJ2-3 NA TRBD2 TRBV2 TGTGCCAGCAGTGCGTCGACTAGCGGGAAAGGAGATACGCAGTATTTT CASSASTSGKGDTQYF
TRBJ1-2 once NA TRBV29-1 TGCAGCGTTGTAGGTGGGGGGGAAGGCTACACCTTC CSVVGGGEGYTF
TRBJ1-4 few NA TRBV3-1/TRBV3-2 TGTGCCAGCAGCCAACAGAATGCCAGGGTGTTTTTT CASSQQNARVFF
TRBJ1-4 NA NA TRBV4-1 TGCGCCAGCAGCCAAGAAGTGGGGTTTAAACTGTTTTTT CASSQEVGFKLFF
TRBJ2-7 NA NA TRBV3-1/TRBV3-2 TGTGCCAGCAGCCACCACAGGGTTCTCTCCTACGAGCAGTACTTC CASSHHRVLSYEQYF
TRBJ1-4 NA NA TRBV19 TGTGCCAGCCAAGTTGGACCTGCAACTAATGAAAAACTGTTTTTT CASQVGPATNEKLFF
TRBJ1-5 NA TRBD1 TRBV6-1 TGTGCCAGCAGTACAGGGGGAAATCAGCCCCAGCATTTT CASSTGGNQPQHF
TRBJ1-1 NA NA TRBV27 TGTGCCAGCAGTCCTCGGGGGAGGGCGAACACTGAAGCTTTCTTT CASSPRGRANTEAFF
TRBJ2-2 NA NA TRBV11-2 TGTGCCAGCAGCTTAAGACTAACGAACACCGGGGAGCTGTTTTTT CASSLRLTNTGELFF
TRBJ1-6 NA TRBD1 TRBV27 TGTGCCAGCAGTCCCACTGGACAGGGGGCTTCCTATAATTCACCCCTCCACTTT CASSPTGQGASYNSPLHF
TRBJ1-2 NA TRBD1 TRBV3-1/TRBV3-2 TGTGCCAGCAGACTTGGACAGGGGATATCTAACTATGGCTACACCTTC CASRLGQGISNYGYTF
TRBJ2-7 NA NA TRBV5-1 TGCGCCAGCAGCTCCAGACGTAGCTCCTACGAGCAGTACTTC CASSSRRSSYEQYF
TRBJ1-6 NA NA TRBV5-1 TGCGCCAGCAGTGTCCGGGGCCAGGGCGATAATTCACCCCTCCACTTT CASSVRGQGDNSPLHF
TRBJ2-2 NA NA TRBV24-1 TGTGCCACCAGTGATTTGGAGACAGAGAACACCGGGGAGCTGTTTTTT CATSDLETENTGELFF
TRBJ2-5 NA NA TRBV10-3 TGTGCCATCAGTGAGTCGACGTCTTTGGAGACCCAGTACTTC CAISESTSLETQYF